This TCR beta chain appears in the sequencing data of a study of T cell responses to AZD1222 COVID-19 vaccine (dated by TCRdb to the early 2020s). In the study overall: AZD1222 recipients with second doses at about 4 weeks or about 12 weeks were pooled, because spike-specific TCR depth and breadth did not differ between schedules. TCR sequencing covered 230 to 250 trial participants: about 210 given two doses of AZD1222 and around 26 given two doses of MenACWY control vaccine. Trial participants were enrolled by age into subgroups of 18-55, 56-69 and 70-plus years, and 148, 28 and 57 TCR-sequenced participants, respectively, were included in these subgroups. Overall study results and their limits: Because no day 14 peak-response samples were available, the repertoires could be characterized only after the peak T cell response. Participants were mostly white British, with more females than males. The authors suggested clonal diversity may have been underestimated. The whole spike protein was spanned by vaccine-associated CD4 TCRs, and dominant responses were seen in regions 160-218 and 743-854. A significant rise in spike-specific TCR breadth and depth was observed after two AZD1222 doses relative to day 0 and relative to MenACWY recipients. Conclusions about previously exposed vaccinees are limited, since just five or six AZD1222 recipients were seropositive for SARS-CoV-2 at baseline. The 56-69-year group was small, and its depth increase did not reach significance, likely because of low power. Epitopes outside the regions mutated in the B.1.351 and B.1.1.7 variants were reportedly recognized by nearly half of the unique spike-specific TCRs.

The CDR3 regions of human TCRbeta chains were subjected to immunosequencing. The authors processed their data as follows. Repertoire TCRs were checked for matches against a reference library of SARS-CoV-2-specific TCRs that had been generated using the MIRA antigen-specificity platform. Breadth was defined as the fraction of unique TCRs that were SARS-CoV-2-associated. Depth was defined as the fraction of total T cells that were SARS-CoV-2-associated. Each spike-specific TCR was assigned to its reactive spike region and to a CD4 or CD8 class using the MIRA data. Log10-transformed breadth and depth values were compared by one-way ANOVA with Sidak's multiple comparisons tests. TCRdb stores this immuneACCESS table with in-frame sequences only. Part of the clones is absent; in the studies checked, under half of the shortfall reflects unresolved V genes, and no reason is known for the rest. V, J and clone size are taken as reported in that table, and D and trimming were inferred from the DNA itself. This sample has about 150,000 clones in its table, and 80% to 90% of those were observed once. Around 4.9% of the sample is taken by the ten largest.

Compared with germline, V lacks 5 bases and J lacks 1 base; bases without a gene match: 8. From the cysteine up to the phenylalanine, the CDR3 has a length of 15 residues. The DNA shown is the 45-base CDR3, in frame from base 1. CDR1 and CDR2 are read off the germline V gene as SGHVS and FQNEAQ. Notes on this clone: Its cognate antigen has yet to be identified. No quality values exist for individual bases; no much larger clone is one base distant.

The sample's time point label, in plain terms: baseline before first vaccination. Vaccinee samples came from UK trials COV001 and COV002, including a single-blind randomized controlled phase 2/3 trial of AZD1222 (ChAdOx1 nCoV-19) in healthy adults. For TCRbeta chain sequencing, PBMC samples from trial participants were taken at day 0 and at day 28 after the second dose. Sequences were derived from peripheral blood, sampled on day 0 of AZD1222 vaccination. This sequence originates from an adult in good health. The sequence links TRBV7-8 to TRBJ2-7, with TRBD1 matching 7 junction bases. The nucleotides are TGTGCCAGCAGCGCCGGGACAGCCGCTTCCTACGAGCAGTACTTC. Translation gives CASSAGTAASYEQYF.